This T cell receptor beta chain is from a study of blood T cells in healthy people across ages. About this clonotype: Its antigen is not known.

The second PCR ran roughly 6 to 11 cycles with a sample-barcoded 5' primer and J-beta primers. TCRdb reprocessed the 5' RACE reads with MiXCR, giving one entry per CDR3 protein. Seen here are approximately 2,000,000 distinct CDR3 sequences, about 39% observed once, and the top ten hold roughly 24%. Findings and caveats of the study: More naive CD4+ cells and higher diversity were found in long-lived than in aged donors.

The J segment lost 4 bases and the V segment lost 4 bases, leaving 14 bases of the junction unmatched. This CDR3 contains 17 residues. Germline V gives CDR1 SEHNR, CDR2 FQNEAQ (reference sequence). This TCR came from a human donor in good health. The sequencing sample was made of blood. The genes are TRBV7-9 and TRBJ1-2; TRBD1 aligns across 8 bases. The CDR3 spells CASSSFPTRGRFYGYTF. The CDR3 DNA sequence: TGTGCCAGCAGCTCTTTCCCGACCAGGGGGCGCTTCTATGGCTACACCTTC.